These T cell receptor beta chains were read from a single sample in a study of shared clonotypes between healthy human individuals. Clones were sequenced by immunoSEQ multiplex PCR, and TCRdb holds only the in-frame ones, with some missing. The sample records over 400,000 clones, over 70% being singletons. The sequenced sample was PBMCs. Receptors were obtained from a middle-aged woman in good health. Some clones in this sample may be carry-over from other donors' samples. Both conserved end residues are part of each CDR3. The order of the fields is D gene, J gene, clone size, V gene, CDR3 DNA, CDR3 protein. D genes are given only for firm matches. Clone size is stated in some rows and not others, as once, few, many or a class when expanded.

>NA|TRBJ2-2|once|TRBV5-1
TGCGCCAGCAGCTTGGACGGGAGTTCCCGGAACACCGGGGAGCTGTTTTTT
CASSLDGSSRNTGELFF
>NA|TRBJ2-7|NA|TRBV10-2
TGCGCCAGCAGTGAGTTTGAGGGGCCGGGCGAGCAGTACTTC
CASSEFEGPGEQYF
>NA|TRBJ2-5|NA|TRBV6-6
TGTGCCAGCAGTTACCGGGGGGCCCAAGAGACCCAGTACTTC
CASSYRGAQETQYF
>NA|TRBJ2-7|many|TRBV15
TGTGCCACCGGATCCTACGACACCGGGCGCCACGAGCAGTACTTC
CATGSYDTGRHEQYF
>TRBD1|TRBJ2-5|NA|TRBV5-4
TGTGCCAGCAGCCCCGGACAGGGAACCTTCCAAGAGACCCAGTACTTC
CASSPGQGTFQETQYF
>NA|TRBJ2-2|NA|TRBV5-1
TGCGCCAGCAGCTTAAACGGGGACGCCGGGGAGCTGTTTTTT
CASSLNGDAGELFF
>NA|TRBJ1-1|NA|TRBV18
TGTGCCAGCTCACACGAGCACACTGAAGCTTTCTTT
CASSHEHTEAFF
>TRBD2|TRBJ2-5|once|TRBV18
TGTGCCAGCTCCCCTGGACTAGCGGGAGGGCGAGAGACCCAGTACTTC
CASSPGLAGGRETQYF
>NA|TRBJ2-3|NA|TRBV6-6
TGTGCCAGCACCTGGATGGATACGCAGTATTTT
CASTWMDTQYF
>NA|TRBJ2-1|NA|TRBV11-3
TGTGCCAGCAGCTCAAGTCGGAGTACGAGGCCGTTCTTC
CASSSSRSTRPFF
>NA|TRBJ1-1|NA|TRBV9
TGTGCCAGCAGCCCAGTGCAGGGCCACACTGAAGCTTTCTTT
CASSPVQGHTEAFF
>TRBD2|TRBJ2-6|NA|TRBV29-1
TGCAGCGTTGTACTAGCGAGCGGGGCCAACGTCCTGACTTTC
CSVVLASGANVLTF
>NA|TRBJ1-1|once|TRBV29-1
TGCGGGGGGGGGCACAGGGACACTGAAGCTTTCTTT
CGGGHRDTEAFF
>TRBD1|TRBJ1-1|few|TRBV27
TGTGCCAGCAGTCGGGGACAGGGGGCCTTGAGGACTGAAGCTTTCTTT
CASSRGQGALRTEAFF
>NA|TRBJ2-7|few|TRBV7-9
TGTGCCAGCAGCTTAGTGACAGTCTACGAGCAGTACTTC
CASSLVTVYEQYF
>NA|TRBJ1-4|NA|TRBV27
TGTGCCAGCAGTTTAGTCCCAGCAACTAATGAAAAACTGTTTTTT
CASSLVPATNEKLFF
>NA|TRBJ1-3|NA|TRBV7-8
TGTGCCAGCAGCCCGTACAGATCTGGAAACACCATATATTTT
CASSPYRSGNTIYF
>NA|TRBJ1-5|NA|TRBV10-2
TGCGCCAGCAGTGTGGGCGCTTATAGCAATCAGCCCCAGCATTTT
CASSVGAYSNQPQHF
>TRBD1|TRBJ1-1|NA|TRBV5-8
TGTGCCAGCAGCTTACACAGGGGCAGGAACACTGAAGCTTTCTTT
CASSLHRGRNTEAFF
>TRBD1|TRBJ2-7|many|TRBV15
TGTGCCACCAGCAGGGACAGGGTAACCGAGCAGTACTTC
CATSRDRVTEQYF
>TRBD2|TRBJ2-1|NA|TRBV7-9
TGTGCCAGCAGCTTAATCCCCCGGACTAGCGGAAGCAATGAGCAGTTCTTC
CASSLIPRTSGSNEQFF
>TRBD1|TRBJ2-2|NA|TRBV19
TGTGCCAGTACAAACAGGGGTAGGGCCGGGGAGCTGTTTTTT
CASTNRGRAGELFF
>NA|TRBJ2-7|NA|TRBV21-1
TGTGCCAGCAGCAACAGCACGGAGAACTACGAGCAGTACTTC
CASSNSTENYEQYF
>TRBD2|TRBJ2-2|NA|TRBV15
TGTGCCACCAGCAGAGATCGTCCTGGACTAGCATCAGGGGAGCTGTTTTTT
CATSRDRPGLASGELFF
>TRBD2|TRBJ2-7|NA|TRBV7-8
TGTGCCAGCAGCGCAACTAGCGGGAGAAGCTACGAGCAGTACTTC
CASSATSGRSYEQYF
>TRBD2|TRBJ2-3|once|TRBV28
TGTGCCAGCAGTCCCTGGACTAGCGGGAGTCGTCCAGATACGCAGTATTTT
CASSPWTSGSRPDTQYF
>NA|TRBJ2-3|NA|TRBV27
TGTGCCAGCAGTCACCTCGTGGGAATAAGCACAGATACGCAGTATTTT
CASSHLVGISTDTQYF
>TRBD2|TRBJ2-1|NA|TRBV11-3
TGTGCCAGCAGCCCCGGCCTAGCGGGGGAAGGAGATGAGCAGTTCTTC
CASSPGLAGEGDEQFF